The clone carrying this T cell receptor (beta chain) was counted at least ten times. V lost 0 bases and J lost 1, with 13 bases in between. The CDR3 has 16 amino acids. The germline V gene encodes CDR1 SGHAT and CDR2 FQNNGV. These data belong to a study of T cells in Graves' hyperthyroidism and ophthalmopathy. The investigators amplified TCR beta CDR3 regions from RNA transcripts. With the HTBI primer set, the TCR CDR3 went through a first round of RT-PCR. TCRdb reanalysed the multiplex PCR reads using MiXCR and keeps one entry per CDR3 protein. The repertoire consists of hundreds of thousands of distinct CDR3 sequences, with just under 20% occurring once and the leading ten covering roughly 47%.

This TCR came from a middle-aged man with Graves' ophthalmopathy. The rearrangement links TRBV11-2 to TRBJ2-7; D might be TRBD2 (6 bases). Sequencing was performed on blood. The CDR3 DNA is TGTGCCAGCAGCTTAGATCAGGGAGGATATTCCTACGAGCAGTACTTC. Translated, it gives CASSLDQGGYSYEQYF.